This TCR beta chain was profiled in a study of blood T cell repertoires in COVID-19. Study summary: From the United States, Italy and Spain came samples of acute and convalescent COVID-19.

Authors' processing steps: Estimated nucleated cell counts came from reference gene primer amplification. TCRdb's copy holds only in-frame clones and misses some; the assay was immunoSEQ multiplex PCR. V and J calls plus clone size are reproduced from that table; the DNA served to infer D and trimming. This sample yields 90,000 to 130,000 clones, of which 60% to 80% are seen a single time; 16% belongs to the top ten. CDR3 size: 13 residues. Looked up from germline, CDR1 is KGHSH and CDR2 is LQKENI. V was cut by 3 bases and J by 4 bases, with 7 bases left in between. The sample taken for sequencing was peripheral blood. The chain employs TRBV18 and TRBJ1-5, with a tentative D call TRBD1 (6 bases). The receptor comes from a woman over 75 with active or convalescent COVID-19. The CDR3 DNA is TGTGCCAGCTCACCCCAGGGGAATCAGCCCCAGCATTTT. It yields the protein CASSPQGNQPQHF.